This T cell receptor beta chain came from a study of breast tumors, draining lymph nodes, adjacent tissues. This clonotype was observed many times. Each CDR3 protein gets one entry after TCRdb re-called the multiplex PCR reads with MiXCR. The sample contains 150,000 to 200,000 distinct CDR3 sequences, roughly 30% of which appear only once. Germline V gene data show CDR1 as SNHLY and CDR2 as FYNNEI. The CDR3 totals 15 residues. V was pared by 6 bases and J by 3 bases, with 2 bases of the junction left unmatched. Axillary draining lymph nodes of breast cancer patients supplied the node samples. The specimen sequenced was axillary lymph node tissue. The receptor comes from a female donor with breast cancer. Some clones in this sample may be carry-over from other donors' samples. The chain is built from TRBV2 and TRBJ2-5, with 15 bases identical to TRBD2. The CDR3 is CASRRTSGGEETQYF. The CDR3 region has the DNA TGTGCCAGCAGAAGGACTAGCGGGGGGGAAGAGACCCAGTACTTC.